The next 22 T cell receptor beta chains were all read from a single sample in a study of cytomegalovirus exposure and HLA in healthy donors. The PCR used 60 Vbeta and 13 Jbeta primers. The repertoire was sequenced with immunoSEQ multiplex PCR; TCRdb's copy has only in-frame clones and lacks some. The sample lists about 140,000 clones, approximately 78% occurring once. The sequenced material came from PBMCs. Every receptor here comes from a woman aged 45-65 years in good health and CMV-seropositive.

The chain combines TRBV5-1 with TRBJ1-2, with a tentative D call TRBD1 (6 bases). This CDR3 has 15 amino acids. V was shortened by 4 bases and J by 4 bases, with 17 bases between the two germline ends. The germline V gene has CDR1 SGHRS and CDR2 YFSETQ. DNA of the CDR3: TGCGCCAGCAGCCTCGGGGCAGGGGCCCCCTATGGCTACACCTTC. Translated: CASSLGAGAPYGYTF.

J is TRBJ1-1 and V is TRBV5-1; D gene unclear. This CDR3 is 13 amino acids long. CDR1 is SGHRS and CDR2 is YFSETQ in the germline V gene. V lost 5 bases, J lost 3 bases, and 11 bases lay in between. The CDR3, as DNA: TGCGCCAGCAGACTCTCAAGCTACACTGAAGCTTTCTTT. It encodes CASRLSSYTEAFF.

The chain recombines TRBV30 with TRBJ2-3, with D possibly matching TRBD1 (5 bases). The CDR3 consists of 13 residues. Between the trimmed V and J ends, which lost 0 bases and 1 base, there was a span of 5 bases. From germline, CDR1 is GTSNPN and CDR2 SVGIG (reference sequence). This chain's CDR3 is CAWSVGGTDTQYF. CDR3 sequence (DNA): TGTGCCTGGAGTGTAGGGGGCACAGATACGCAGTATTTT.

The CDR3 DNA is TGTGCCAGCTCACCAGAAGGAGGGGTGACTGAAGCTTTCTTT. Translating gives CASSPEGGVTEAFF. The rearrangement joins TRBV18 to TRBJ1-1, with D perhaps TRBD1 (5 bases). Deletions cut 2 bases from V and 5 bases from J, with 12 bases between. This CDR3 comprises 14 residues. Germline CDR1 and CDR2: KGHSH and LQKENI.

The chain combines TRBV30 with TRBJ1-4; tentatively, D is TRBD1 (5 bases). V lost 3 bases to trimming and J lost 2 bases, with 13 bases between them. The germline CDR1 and CDR2 sequences are GTSNPN and SVGIG (reference sequence). This CDR3 spans 15 amino acids. CDR3 residues: CAWSSPAGTNEKLFF. The CDR3 DNA reads as TGTGCCTGGAGCTCCCCCGCAGGGACTAATGAAAAACTGTTTTTT.

The chain recombines TRBV2 with TRBJ1-6; D is perhaps TRBD1 (6 bases). CDR3 length: 18 residues. With 4 bases removed from V and 0 bases from J, the gap between germline ends came to 16 bases. Per the germline V gene, CDR1 is SNHLY and CDR2 is FYNNEI. The CDR3 sequence is CASSVPGQMLSYNSPLHF. In nucleotides, the CDR3 is TGTGCCAGCAGTGTGCCTGGACAGATGCTCTCCTATAATTCACCCCTCCACTTT. The full variable domain, with the rest looked up from reference TRBV2 and TRBJ1-6, is EPEVTQTPSHQVTQMGQEVILRCVPISNHLYFYWYRQILGQKVEFLVSFYNNEISEKSEIFDDQFSVERPDGSNFTLKIRSTKLEDSAMYFCASSVPGQMLSYNSPLHFGNGTRLTVT.

The V gene is TRBV5-1, the J gene TRBJ1-2; 8 bases fit TRBD1. After removal of 1 base from V and 5 bases from J, the junction contained 4 bases not matched to a gene. In germline, CDR1 is SGHRS, CDR2 YFSETQ. CDR3 size: 14 residues. The CDR3 coding sequence is TGCGCCAGCAGCTTGTACGGGACAGGATATGGCTACACCTTC. It specifies CASSLYGTGYGYTF.

V usage is TRBV15 and J usage is TRBJ1-4; D gene unclear. Trimming took 1 base from V and 8 from J, leaving 11 bases between them. This CDR3 contains 14 residues. The V gene's germline CDR1 is LNHNV and CDR2 YYDKDF (reference sequence). The CDR3 sequence: CATSRVKTGEKLFF. The DNA of the CDR3 is TGTGCCACCAGCAGAGTTAAGACGGGAGAAAAACTGTTTTTT.

The chain combines TRBV14 with TRBJ2-5; 12 positions agree with TRBD2. Germline V lookup: CDR1 SGHDN, CDR2 FVKESK. The CDR3 loop spans 17 amino acids. After removal of 2 bases from V and 0 bases from J, the junction contained 4 bases not matched to a gene. The CDR3 coding sequence is TGTGCCAGCAGCCAATTTAGGACTAGCGGGAACCAAGAGACCCAGTACTTC. Its translation: CASSQFRTSGNQETQYF.

CDR3: CASSLPAGTSVEGYTF. The CDR3, as DNA: TGTGCCAGCAGCTTGCCGGCCGGGACATCGGTAGAAGGCTACACCTTC. This chain uses TRBV5-4 with TRBJ1-2, with D maybe TRBD1 (6 bases). Germline loops: CDR1 SGHNT, CDR2 YYREEE (reference sequence). Between the trimmed V and J ends, which lost 1 base and 8 bases, there was a span of 21 bases. The CDR3 spans 16 residues.

This chain connects TRBV6-5 to TRBJ1-1; the D gene is possibly TRBD1 (5 bases). V was trimmed by 2 bases and J by 0 bases, leaving 10 bases between them. This CDR3 is 15 amino acids long. Germline assignment: CDR1 MNHEY and CDR2 SVGAGI. This CDR3 is CASSYREGMNTEAFF. The CDR3 nucleotides read TGTGCCAGCAGTTACAGGGAGGGGATGAACACTGAAGCTTTCTTT.

The rearrangement joins TRBV30 to TRBJ1-1, with D possibly TRBD1 on 5 matching bases. V was shortened by 0 bases and J by 0 bases, with 8 bases between the two germline ends. The germline V gene encodes CDR1 GTSNPN and CDR2 SVGIG (reference sequence). This CDR3 has 14 residues. The CDR3 reads CAWSVGAVNTEAFF. In nucleotides, the CDR3 is TGTGCCTGGAGTGTAGGGGCAGTGAACACTGAAGCTTTCTTT.

The genes are TRBV11-3 and TRBJ2-7; D is ambiguous. V was clipped by 0 bases and J by 2 bases, with 11 bases between them. This CDR3 is built from 15 residues. Germline CDR1 reads SGHNT; CDR2 reads YENEEA. Written as DNA, the CDR3 is TGTGCCAGCAGCTTAGATTATCGCGGTCCCTACGAGCAGTACTTC. Translated: CASSLDYRGPYEQYF.

The V and J genes are TRBV5-1 and TRBJ1-2; TRBD1 aligns across 11 bases. In germline, CDR1 is SGHRS, CDR2 YFSETQ. The V segment lost 4 bases and the J segment 0 bases; nucleotides outside the gene matches: 5. This CDR3 contains 16 residues. CDR3 nucleotides: TGCGCCAGCAGCCCAGGACAGGGGGCGTCTAACTATGGCTACACCTTC. Translated: CASSPGQGASNYGYTF.

The gene calls are TRBV7-8 and TRBJ2-1; D remains unclear. Germline-derived CDR1 and CDR2 are SGHVS and FQNEAQ. This CDR3 region has 14 residues. V was clipped by 4 bases and J by 0 bases, with 7 bases between them. CDR3 in amino acids: CASSSGFSYNEQFF. The CDR3, as DNA: TGTGCCAGCAGCTCGGGTTTCTCCTACAATGAGCAGTTCTTC.

V usage is TRBV6-5 and J usage is TRBJ1-1; TRBD1 matches at 8 bases. Looked up from germline, CDR1 is MNHEY and CDR2 is SVGAGI. The CDR3 runs to 15 residues. The ends lost 2 bases at V and 3 bases at J; junction bases unmatched: 5. The CDR3 sequence: CASSYTDRDDTEAFF. The CDR3 DNA sequence: TGTGCCAGCAGTTACACGGACAGGGACGACACTGAAGCTTTCTTT.

The chain uses TRBV5-1 and TRBJ2-7; D possibly corresponds to TRBD2 (7 bases). Germline V gene sequence: CDR1 SGHRS, CDR2 YFSETQ. The V and J ends lost 0 bases and 6 bases respectively, with 13 bases between them. The CDR3 is 14 amino acids. CDR3 protein: CASSLVAGASEQYF. In DNA form, the CDR3 reads TGCGCCAGCAGCTTGGTGGCGGGGGCGAGCGAGCAGTACTTC.

The rearrangement joins TRBV5-5 to TRBJ2-3; the match to TRBD1 covers 11 bases. The CDR3 runs 15 residues. CDR1 is SGHKS and CDR2 is YYEKEE in the germline V gene (reference sequence). V trimming: 6 bases; J trimming: 10 bases; junction bases outside the gene matches: 13. CDR3: CASTADRGLGGAQYF. In DNA, the CDR3 is TGTGCCAGCACCGCGGACAGGGGGCTTGGTGGTGCGCAGTATTTT.

The chain's CDR3 is CASRPGSSYNSPLHF. Written as DNA, the CDR3 is TGTGCCAGTAGGCCCGGGAGCTCCTATAATTCACCCCTCCACTTT. This chain links TRBV19 with TRBJ1-6, with D hard to call. The CDR3 has 15 residues. With 6 bases removed from V and 0 bases from J, the gap between germline ends came to 9 bases. Looked up from germline, CDR1 is LNHDA and CDR2 is SQIVND (reference sequence). The full variable domain, rest sourced from reference TRBV19 and TRBJ1-6, is DGGITQSPKYLFRKEGQNVTLSCEQNLNHDAMYWYRQDPGQGLRLIYYSQIVNDFQKGDIAEGYSVSREKKESFPLTVTSAQKNPTAFYLCASRPGSSYNSPLHFGNGTRLTVT.

The chain employs TRBV6-6 and TRBJ1-1, with a tentative D call TRBD1 (6 bases). The germline V gene encodes CDR1 MNHNY and CDR2 SVGAGI (reference sequence). The CDR3 consists of 14 residues. Trimming cost V 7 bases and J 5 bases, with 17 bases left between them. CDR3 nucleotide sequence: TGTGCCAGCATTCCTAATGGTAGGGGGACTGAAGCTTTCTTT. Protein: CASIPNGRGTEAFF.

This clone was seen a few times. The chain joins TRBV5-4 to TRBJ2-3, with 9 bases aligning to TRBD2. Germline loops: CDR1 SGHNT, CDR2 YYREEE (reference sequence). V lost 3 bases and J lost 3; bases outside the gene matches: 8. The CDR3 is 16 residues long. Written as DNA, the CDR3 is TGTGCCAGCAGCTCACCGAGCGGGAGGAGTACAGATACGCAGTATTTT. Protein product: CASSSPSGRSTDTQYF.

The CDR3 sequence: CASSRGWGSGGAGNEQFF. CDR3 sequence (DNA): TGTGCCAGTAGTAGGGGTTGGGGTAGCGGGGGGGCGGGCAATGAGCAGTTCTTC. The chain links TRBV19 to TRBJ2-1, with 11 bases matching TRBD2. Germline V gene lookup returns CDR1 LNHDA and CDR2 SQIVND (reference sequence). V lost 4 bases, J lost 6 bases, and 14 bases stayed unmatched. This CDR3 has 18 residues.